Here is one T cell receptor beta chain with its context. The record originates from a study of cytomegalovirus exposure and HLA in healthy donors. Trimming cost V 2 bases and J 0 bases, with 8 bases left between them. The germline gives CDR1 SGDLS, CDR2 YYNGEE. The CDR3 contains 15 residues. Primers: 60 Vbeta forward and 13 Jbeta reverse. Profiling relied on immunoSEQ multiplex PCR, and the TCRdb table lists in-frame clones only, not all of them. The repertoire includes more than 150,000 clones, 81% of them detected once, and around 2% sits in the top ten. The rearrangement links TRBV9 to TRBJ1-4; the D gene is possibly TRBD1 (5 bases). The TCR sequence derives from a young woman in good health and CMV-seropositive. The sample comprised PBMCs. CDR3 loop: CASSVAGTTNEKLFF. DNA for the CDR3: TGTGCCAGCAGCGTCGCAGGGACAACTAATGAAAAACTGTTTTTT.